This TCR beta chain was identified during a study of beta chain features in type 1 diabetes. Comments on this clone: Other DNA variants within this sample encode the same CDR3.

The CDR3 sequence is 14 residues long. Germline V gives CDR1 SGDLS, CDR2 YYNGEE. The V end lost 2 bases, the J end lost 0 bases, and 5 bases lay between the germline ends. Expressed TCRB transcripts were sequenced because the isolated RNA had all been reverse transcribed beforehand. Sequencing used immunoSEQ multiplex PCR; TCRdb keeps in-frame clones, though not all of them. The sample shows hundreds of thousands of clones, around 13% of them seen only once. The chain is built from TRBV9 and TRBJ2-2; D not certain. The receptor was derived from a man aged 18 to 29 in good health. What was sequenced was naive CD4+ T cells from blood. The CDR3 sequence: CASSVAANTGELFF. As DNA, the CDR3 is TGTGCCAGCAGCGTGGCAGCGAACACCGGGGAGCTGTTTTTT.